A single sample gave rise to the 13 T cell receptor beta chains below, sequenced in a study of identical twins. MiXCR, run by TCRdb on the 5' RACE reads, gives a single entry per CDR3 protein. The data show approximately 1.8 million distinct CDR3 sequences, roughly a third seen once. The sequencing sample was made of cord blood. These receptors all stem from a newborn girl in good health.

This clonotype was picked up a small number of times. This sequence joins TRBV9 and TRBJ2-7; 11 bases match TRBD2. Germline V CDR1 and CDR2: SGDLS, YYNGEE. This CDR3 is 15 amino acids long. V lost 4 bases and J lost 3; bases outside the gene matches: 6. The CDR3 DNA is TGTGCCAGCAGCCCCCGACTAGCGGGGCTCTACGAGCAGTACTTC. Translation: CASSPRLAGLYEQYF.

In its sample, this clonotype was seen once. A much larger clone differs by one base, so this may be a read error. The J gene is TRBJ1-2, the V gene TRBV12-3 or TRBV12-4; TRBD1 aligns across 7 bases. Losses at the gene ends were 6 bases for V and 2 bases for J; bases not matched to a gene: 6. The CDR3 has 14 amino acids. The CDR3 sequence is CASSFSRGNYGYTF. CDR3 DNA: TGTGCCAGCAGCTTCAGCAGGGGGAACTATGGCTACACCTTC.

This clonotype occurred a few times. V gene TRBV30 combines with J gene TRBJ2-5; 9 positions match TRBD1. The DNA end is more similar to TRBJ2-7, so the J call may be wrong. CDR3 length equals 14 residues. Germline assignment: CDR1 GTSNPN and CDR2 SVGIG (reference sequence). CDR3 sequence (DNA): TGTGCCTGGAGTGGGGACAGGGTATTGGACGAGCAGTACTTC. Protein: CAWSGDRVLDEQYF.

The chain carries TRBV30 and TRBJ1-1; D is possibly TRBD1 (6 bases). The CDR3 has 17 amino acids. Germline assignment: CDR1 GTSNPN and CDR2 SVGIG (reference sequence). The V gene lost 4 bases and the J gene lost 0 bases, with 21 bases spanning the gap. This chain's CDR3 is CAWTAGHFFPMNTEAFF. As DNA, the CDR3 is TGTGCCTGGACGGCGGGACACTTTTTTCCTATGAACACTGAAGCTTTCTTT.

This clonotype showed up just a few times. The genes are TRBV7-2 and TRBJ2-3; D possibly corresponds to TRBD2 (5 bases). V lost 7 bases, J lost 5 bases, and 19 bases lay in between. CDR1 and CDR2 (germline): SGHTA, FQGNSA. CDR3 size: 15 residues. The CDR3 DNA reads TGTGCCAGCATCGACGGACTCCGACGGGTAGATACGCAGTATTTT. It translates to CASIDGLRRVDTQYF.

This clonotype has only a few counts. The rearrangement uses TRBV24-1 and TRBJ2-7; 8 nucleotides agree with TRBD1. The CDR3 length is 16 residues. V was pared by 4 bases and J by 1 base, with 8 bases of the junction left unmatched. Germline V gene lookup returns CDR1 KGHDR and CDR2 SFDVKD. The CDR3 spells CATSELWTGRSYEQYF. In nucleotides, the CDR3 is TGTGCCACCAGTGAACTCTGGACAGGGAGGTCCTACGAGCAGTACTTC.

This rearrangement joins TRBV20-1 to TRBJ1-1; unclear D gene. Germline CDR1 DFQATT, CDR2 SNEGSKA (reference sequence). The CDR3 length is 12 residues. The ends were cut back, 3 bases at V and 1 base at J, with 6 bases in the middle. The CDR3 DNA sequence: TGCAGTGCTAGGAAGGGGAACACTGAAGCTTTCTTT. It specifies CSARKGNTEAFF.

The gene calls are TRBV6-2 or TRBV6-3 and TRBJ2-2; 7 bases match TRBD2. The CDR3 is made up of 15 amino acids. CDR1 is MNHEY, CDR2 SVGEGT, per germline. Trimming removed 2 bases from V and 3 bases from J; junction bases left unmatched: 3. CDR3 in DNA: TGTGCCAGCAGTTACGGGGCGGGGGACACCGGGGAGCTGTTTTTT. Its translation: CASSYGAGDTGELFF.

This clonotype was seen more than once but under ten times. The genes are TRBV3-1 and TRBJ2-1; TRBD1 aligns across 7 bases. Looked up from germline, CDR1 is LGHDT and CDR2 is YNNKEL (reference sequence). The CDR3 runs 16 residues. V lost 4 bases, J lost 0 bases, and 6 bases stayed unmatched. The CDR3 DNA is TGTGCCAGCAGCCGCGGACAGGTCAGCTCCTACAATGAGCAGTTCTTC. The encoded protein is CASSRGQVSSYNEQFF.

This clonotype was detected only a few times. CDR3 loop: CASSLLLGRETQYF. DNA of the CDR3: TGCGCCAGCAGCTTGCTCCTGGGCCGCGAGACCCAGTACTTC. This chain links TRBV5-1 with TRBJ2-5; D not resolved. This CDR3 contains 14 residues. CDR1 and CDR2 (germline): SGHRS, YFSETQ. The V end was cut by 1 base, the J end by 5 bases, with 12 bases between.

The gene calls are TRBV2 and TRBJ2-1; 12 bases fit TRBD2. The DNA end is a closer match to TRBJ2-7, so the J assignment may be wrong. Per germline, CDR1 SNHLY and CDR2 FYNNEI. CDR3 length equals 17 residues. In nucleotides, the CDR3 is TGTGCCAGCAGTGCCCAACTAGCGGGAGGTGGCTACAATGAGCAGTACTTC. Its translation is CASSAQLAGGGYNEQYF.

This clonotype was detected only a few times. The chain joins TRBV7-9 to TRBJ1-2, with TRBD1 identical over 9 bases. V shed 5 bases and J 7 bases; nucleotides not matched to a gene: 8. This CDR3 region has 14 residues. Per germline, CDR1 SEHNR and CDR2 FQNEAQ (reference sequence). Here the CDR3 DNA reads TGTGCCAGCAGCCTGGGACAGGGCCTCCGTGGCTACACCTTC. It is translated as CASSLGQGLRGYTF.

The chain employs TRBV12-3 or TRBV12-4 and TRBJ2-7, with a tentative D call TRBD2 (6 bases). Trimming left V 2 bases short and J 1 base short, with 27 bases between. The CDR3 totals 20 residues. This chain's CDR3 is CASSLYPLSLARGHSYEQYF. DNA for the CDR3: TGTGCCAGCAGTTTATACCCACTAAGTCTAGCGCGAGGCCATTCCTACGAGCAGTACTTC.